Here is one T cell receptor (beta chain) with its context. In the authors' methods: Estimation of nucleated cell counts was performed using reference gene primer amplification. Clones were read by immunoSEQ multiplex PCR, and TCRdb kept only the in-frame ones, dropping some. Clonal size and the V and J genes are those of that table, whereas D and trimming came from the DNA. This sample has about 95,000 clones, with approximately 80% found just once. The data derive from a study of blood T cell repertoires in COVID-19. Looking at the study overall: The study drew acute and convalescent COVID-19 samples from the United States, Italy and Spain. PBMCs, B-cell-depleted T cells, or T cells were the source of the cDNA or gDNA that made up the material.

Germline V gene lookup returns CDR1 SGHRS and CDR2 YFSETQ. This CDR3 has 15 amino acids. Deletions cut 0 bases from V and 3 bases from J, with 11 bases between. The source of this sequence is a human donor in a cohort sampled during active COVID-19. The specimen was peripheral blood. The chain employs TRBV5-1 and TRBJ2-3, with a tentative D call TRBD2 (5 bases). The CDR3 nucleotides read TGCGCCAGCAGCTTGGGTGCTAGCAAAACAGATACGCAGTATTTT. It is translated as CASSLGASKTDTQYF.